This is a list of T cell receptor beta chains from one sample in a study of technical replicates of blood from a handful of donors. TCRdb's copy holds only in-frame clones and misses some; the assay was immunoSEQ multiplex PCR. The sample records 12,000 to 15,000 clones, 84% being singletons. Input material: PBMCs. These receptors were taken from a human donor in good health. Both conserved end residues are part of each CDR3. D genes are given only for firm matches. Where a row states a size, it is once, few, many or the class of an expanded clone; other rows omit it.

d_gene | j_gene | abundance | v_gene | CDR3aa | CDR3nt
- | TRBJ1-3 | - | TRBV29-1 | CSVAVSGNTIYF | TGCAGCGTTGCGGTCTCTGGAAACACCATATATTTT
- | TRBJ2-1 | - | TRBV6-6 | CASSSGSTYNEQFF | TGTGCCAGCAGTAGCGGGTCTACCTACAATGAGCAGTTCTTC
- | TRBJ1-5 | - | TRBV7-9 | CASSLHNQPQHF | TGTGCCAGCAGCTTACACAATCAGCCCCAGCATTTT
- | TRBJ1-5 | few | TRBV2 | CASSESLSNQPQHF | TGTGCCAGCAGTGAGTCTCTTAGCAATCAGCCCCAGCATTTT
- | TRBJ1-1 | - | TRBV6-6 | CASSYQQGDTEAFF | TGTGCCAGCAGTTACCAACAGGGAGACACTGAAGCTTTCTTT
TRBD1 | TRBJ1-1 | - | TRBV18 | CASSPGQGNTEAFF | TGTGCCAGCTCTCCGGGACAGGGGAACACTGAAGCTTTCTTT
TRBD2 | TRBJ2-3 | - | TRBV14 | CASSQDLGLAGAGDTQYF | TGTGCCAGCAGCCAAGATCTAGGCCTAGCGGGAGCCGGAGATACGCAGTATTTT
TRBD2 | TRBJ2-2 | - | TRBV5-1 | CASSNGLGRASGKVNTGELFF | TGCGCCAGCAGCAATGGGTTGGGTCGTGCTAGCGGGAAGGTGAACACCGGGGAGCTGTTTTTT
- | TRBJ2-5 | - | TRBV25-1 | CASSERFSGREKGTQYF | TGTGCCAGCAGTGAACGGTTCTCAGGCAGGGAAAAAGGGACCCAGTACTTC
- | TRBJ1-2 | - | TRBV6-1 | CASSQDSYGYTF | TGTGCCAGCAGTCAGGACAGCTATGGCTACACCTTC
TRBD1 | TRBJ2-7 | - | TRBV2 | CASSDQGASYEQYF | TGTGCCAGCAGTGATCAGGGGGCCTCCTACGAGCAGTACTTC
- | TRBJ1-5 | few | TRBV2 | CASRLRDTSNQPQHF | TGTGCCAGCAGACTCCGGGACACTAGCAATCAGCCCCAGCATTTT
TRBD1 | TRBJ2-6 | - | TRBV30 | CAWSVNQGAYYGANVLTF | TGTGCCTGGAGTGTAAATCAGGGGGCGTATTATGGGGCCAACGTCCTGACTTTC
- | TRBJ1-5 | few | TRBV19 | CASSMKGWGGNQPQHF | TGTGCCAGTAGTATGAAGGGTTGGGGAGGCAATCAGCCCCAGCATTTT
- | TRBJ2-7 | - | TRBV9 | CASSVGRGPYEQYF | TGTGCCAGCAGCGTAGGAAGGGGTCCGTACGAGCAGTACTTC
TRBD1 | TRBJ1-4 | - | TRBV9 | CASSVSTGGNNEKLFF | TGTGCCAGCAGCGTCTCGACAGGGGGCAATAATGAAAAACTGTTTTTT
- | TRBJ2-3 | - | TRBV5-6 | CASSGRDSSDTQYF | TGTGCCAGCAGCGGCAGGGATTCTTCGGATACGCAGTATTTT
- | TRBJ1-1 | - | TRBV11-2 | CASRGLDGGAEAFF | TGTGCCAGCAGGGGACTGGACGGGGGGGCTGAAGCTTTCTTT
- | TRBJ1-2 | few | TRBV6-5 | CASSYSGGYGYTF | TGTGCCAGCAGTTACTCAGGGGGCTATGGCTACACCTTC
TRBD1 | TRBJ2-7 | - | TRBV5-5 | CASSLAWTGVPYEQYF | TGTGCCAGCAGCTTGGCCTGGACAGGGGTTCCTTACGAGCAGTACTTC
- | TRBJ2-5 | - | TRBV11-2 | CASSSQWWETQYF | TGTGCCAGCAGCTCACAGTGGTGGGAGACCCAGTACTTC
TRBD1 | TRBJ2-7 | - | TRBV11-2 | CASSQTGSATTPYEQYF | TGTGCCAGCAGCCAGACAGGGTCAGCCACGACCCCCTACGAGCAGTACTTC
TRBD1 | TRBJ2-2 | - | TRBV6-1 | CASSGQGDTGELFF | TGTGCCAGCAGTGGACAGGGGGACACCGGGGAGCTGTTTTTT